What follows is one TCR beta chain and its context. This clone occurred once. There is no known antigen for this receptor. Per-nucleotide qualities are absent, and no much larger clonotype sits a single base away. These data originate in a study of T cell responses to AZD1222 COVID-19 vaccine (dated by TCRdb to the early 2020s). Notes on the research overall: AZD1222 recipients whose second dose came at about 4 weeks and those whose second dose came at about 12 weeks were combined into one group, since spike-specific TCR depth and breadth did not differ between the two schedules. TCR sequencing covered over 230 trial participants: nearly 210 given two doses of AZD1222 and 26 given two doses of MenACWY control vaccine. Trial participants were enrolled into age subgroups of 18-55, 56-69 and 70-plus years, which contained approximately 150, 28 and 58 TCR-sequenced participants, respectively. Results and caveats for the whole study, not just this receptor: The whole spike protein was spanned by vaccine-associated CD4 TCRs, and dominant responses were seen in regions 160-218 and 743-854. After two AZD1222 doses, spike-specific TCR breadth and depth were significantly higher than at day 0 and than in MenACWY recipients. Because no samples from the day 14 peak response were available, repertoires could be characterized only after the peak T cell response. Participants were mostly white British, with more females than males. The authors suggested clonal diversity may have been underestimated. Reportedly, close to half of the unique spike-specific TCRs recognized epitopes lying outside the regions that are mutated in the B.1.351 and B.1.1.7 variants. The 56-69-year group was small, and its depth increase did not reach significance, likely because of low power. Conclusions about previously exposed vaccinees are limited, since just a handful of AZD1222 recipients were seropositive for SARS-CoV-2 at baseline.

Based on the germline V gene, the CDR1 and CDR2 sequences are SGHRS and YFSETQ. The V end loses 4 bases and the J end loses 4 bases, and a stretch of 15 bases separates them. Including cysteine and phenylalanine, the CDR3 has 15 amino acids. Only the CDR3 part of the read is kept: 45 bases, read in frame from the first base. The CDR3 regions of human TCRbeta chains were analyzed by immunosequencing. In the authors' own workflow: Repertoire TCRs were checked for matches against a reference library of SARS-CoV-2-specific TCRs that had been generated using the MIRA antigen-specificity platform. Breadth was defined as the fraction of unique TCRs that were SARS-CoV-2-associated. Depth was defined as the fraction of total T cells that were SARS-CoV-2-associated. Each spike-specific TCR was assigned to its reactive spike region and to a CD4 or CD8 class using the MIRA data. Log10-transformed breadth and depth values were compared by one-way ANOVA with Sidak's multiple comparisons tests. What TCRdb holds here is the immuneACCESS table cut down to in-frame rearrangements. Part of the clones is not present; checked against another copy, under half of the missing clones reflect an unresolved V gene, and the others are unexplained. The DNA gave D and trimming, while V, J and clone size come from that table. Present in this sample are approximately 110,000 clones, less than 90% of which were seen just once. Jointly, the top ten make up 9.8% of the sample.

The time point label, as the study defines it: baseline before first vaccination. Vaccinee samples came from UK trials COV001 and COV002, including a single-blind randomized controlled phase 2/3 trial of AZD1222 (ChAdOx1 nCoV-19) in healthy adults. For TCRbeta chain sequencing, PBMC samples were collected from trial participants at day 0 and at day 28 after the second dose. The rearranged chain carries TRBV5-1 and TRBJ2-1, and TRBD2 may be the D gene, going by 7 matching bases. The clonotype originates from an adult in good health. This specimen consisted of peripheral blood, obtained on day 0 of AZD1222 vaccination. The CDR3 reads CASSLGAGEYNEQFF. The nucleotides read TGCGCCAGCAGCCTGGGGGCGGGGGAATACAATGAGCAGTTCTTC. When the CDR3 is completed using the reference TRBV5-1 and TRBJ2-1 genes on either side, the full variable domain is KAGVTQTPRYLIKTRGQQVTLSCSPISGHRSVSWYQQTPGQGLQFLFEYFSETQRNKGNFPGRFSGRQFSNSRSEMNVSTLELGDSALYLCASSLGAGEYNEQFFGPGTRLTVL.